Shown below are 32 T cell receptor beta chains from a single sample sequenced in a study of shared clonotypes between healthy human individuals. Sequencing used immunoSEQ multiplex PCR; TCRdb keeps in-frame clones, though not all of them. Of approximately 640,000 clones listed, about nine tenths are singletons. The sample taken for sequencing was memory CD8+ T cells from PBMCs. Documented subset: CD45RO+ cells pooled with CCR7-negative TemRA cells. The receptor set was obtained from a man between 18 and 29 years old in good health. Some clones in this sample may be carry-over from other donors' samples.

Here the CDR3 DNA reads TGTGCCAGCAGTGAACTAGTGGGGCCCTCGGATACGCAGTATTTT. This codes for CASSELVGPSDTQYF. The chain is built from TRBV6-1 and TRBJ2-3; D possibly corresponds to TRBD1 (5 bases). The V gene's germline CDR1 is MNHNS and CDR2 SASEGT. This CDR3 has 15 residues. Trimming left V 2 bases short and J 6 bases short, with 15 bases between.

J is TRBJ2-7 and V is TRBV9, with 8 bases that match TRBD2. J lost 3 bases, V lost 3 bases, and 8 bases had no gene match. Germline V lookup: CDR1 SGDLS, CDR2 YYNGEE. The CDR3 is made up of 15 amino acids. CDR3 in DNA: TGTGCCAGCAGCGCAGATAGCGGGGCTTACTACGAGCAGTACTTC. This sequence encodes CASSADSGAYYEQYF.

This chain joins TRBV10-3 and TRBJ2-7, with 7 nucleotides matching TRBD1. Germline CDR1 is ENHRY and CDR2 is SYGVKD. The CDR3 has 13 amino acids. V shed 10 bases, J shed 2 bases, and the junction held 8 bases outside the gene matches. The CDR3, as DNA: TGTGCCACTTTAAAGACAGGGCCCTACGAGCAGTACTTC. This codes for CATLKTGPYEQYF.

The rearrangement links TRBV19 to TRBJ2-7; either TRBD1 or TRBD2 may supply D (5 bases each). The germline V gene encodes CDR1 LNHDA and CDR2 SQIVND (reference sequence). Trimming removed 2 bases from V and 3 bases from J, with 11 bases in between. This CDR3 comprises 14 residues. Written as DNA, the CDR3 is TGTGCCAGTAGTATATCTCGGGACCGCTACGAGCAGTACTTC. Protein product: CASSISRDRYEQYF.

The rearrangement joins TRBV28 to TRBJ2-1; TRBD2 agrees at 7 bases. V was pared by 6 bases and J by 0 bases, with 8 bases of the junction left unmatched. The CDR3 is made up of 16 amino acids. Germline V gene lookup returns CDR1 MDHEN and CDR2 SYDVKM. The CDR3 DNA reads TGTGCCAGCAGCCCCCGCGGGAGAGTCTCCTACAATGAGCAGTTCTTC. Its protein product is CASSPRGRVSYNEQFF.

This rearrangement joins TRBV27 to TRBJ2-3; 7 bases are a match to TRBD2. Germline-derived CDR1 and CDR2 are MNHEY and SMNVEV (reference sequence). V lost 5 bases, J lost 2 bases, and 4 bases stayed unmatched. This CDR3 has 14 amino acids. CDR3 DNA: TGTGCCAGCAGTCGGCTAGCGGTCACAGATACGCAGTATTTT. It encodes CASSRLAVTDTQYF.

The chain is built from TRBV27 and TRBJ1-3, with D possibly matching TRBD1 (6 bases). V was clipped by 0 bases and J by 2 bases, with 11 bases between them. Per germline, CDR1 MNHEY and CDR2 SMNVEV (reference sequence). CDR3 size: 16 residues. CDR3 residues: CASSLSSEGAGNTIYF. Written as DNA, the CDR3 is TGTGCCAGCAGTTTATCGAGCGAGGGGGCTGGAAACACCATATATTTT.

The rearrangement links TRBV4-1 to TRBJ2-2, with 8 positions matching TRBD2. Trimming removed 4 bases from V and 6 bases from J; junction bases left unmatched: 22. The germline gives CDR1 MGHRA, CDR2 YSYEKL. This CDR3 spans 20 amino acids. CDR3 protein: CASSRLTGGGRIGEAGELFF. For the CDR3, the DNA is TGCGCCAGCAGCCGCCTAACCGGCGGGGGGCGCATAGGGGAGGCCGGGGAGCTGTTTTTT.

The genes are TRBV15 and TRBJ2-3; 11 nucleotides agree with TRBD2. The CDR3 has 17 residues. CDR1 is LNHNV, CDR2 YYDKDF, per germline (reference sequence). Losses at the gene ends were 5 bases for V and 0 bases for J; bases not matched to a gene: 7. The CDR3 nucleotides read TGTGCCACCAGCGGTTGGACTAGCGGGCCTAGCACAGATACGCAGTATTTT. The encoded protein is CATSGWTSGPSTDTQYF. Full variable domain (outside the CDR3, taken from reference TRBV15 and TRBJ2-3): DAMVIQNPRYQVTQFGKPVTLSCSQTLNHNVMYWYQQKSSQAPKLLFHYYDKDFNNEADTPDNFQSRRPNTSFCFLDIRSPGLGDTAMYLCATSGWTSGPSTDTQYFGPGTRLTVL.

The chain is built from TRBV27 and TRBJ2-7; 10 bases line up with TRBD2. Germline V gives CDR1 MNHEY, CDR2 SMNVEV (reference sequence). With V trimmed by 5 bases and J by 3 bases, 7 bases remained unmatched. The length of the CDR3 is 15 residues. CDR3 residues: CASSPTSGTLYEQYF. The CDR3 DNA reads TGTGCCAGCAGTCCAACTAGCGGGACCCTCTACGAGCAGTACTTC.

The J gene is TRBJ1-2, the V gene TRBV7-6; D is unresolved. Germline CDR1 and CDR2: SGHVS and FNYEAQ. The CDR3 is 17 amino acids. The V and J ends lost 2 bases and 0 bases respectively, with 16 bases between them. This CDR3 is CASSLSAGGSTNYGYTF. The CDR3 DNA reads TGTGCCAGCAGCTTATCGGCAGGAGGGAGTACTAACTATGGCTACACCTTC.

The CDR3 region is CASSLVRGTDTQYF. The CDR3 DNA reads TGTGCCAGCAGCTTAGTACGGGGCACAGATACGCAGTATTTT. The chain combines TRBV13 with TRBJ2-3; D is undetermined. Germline V gene data show CDR1 as PRHDT and CDR2 as FYEKMQ (reference sequence). Trimming left V 1 base short and J 1 base short, with 6 bases between. The CDR3 loop spans 14 amino acids.

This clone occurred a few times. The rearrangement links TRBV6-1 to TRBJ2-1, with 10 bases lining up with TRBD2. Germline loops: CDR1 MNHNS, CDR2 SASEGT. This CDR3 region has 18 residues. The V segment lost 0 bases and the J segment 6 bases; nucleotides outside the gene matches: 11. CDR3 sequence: CASSEARLAGVLGNEQFF. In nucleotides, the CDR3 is TGTGCCAGCAGTGAAGCGCGTCTAGCGGGAGTTTTAGGCAATGAGCAGTTCTTC.

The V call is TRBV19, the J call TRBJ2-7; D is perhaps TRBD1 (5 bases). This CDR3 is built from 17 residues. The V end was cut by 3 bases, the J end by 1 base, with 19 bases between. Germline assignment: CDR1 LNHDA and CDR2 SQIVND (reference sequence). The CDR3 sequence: CASSISHRQFPSYEQYF. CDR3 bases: TGTGCCAGTAGTATCTCCCACCGACAGTTTCCTTCCTACGAGCAGTACTTC.

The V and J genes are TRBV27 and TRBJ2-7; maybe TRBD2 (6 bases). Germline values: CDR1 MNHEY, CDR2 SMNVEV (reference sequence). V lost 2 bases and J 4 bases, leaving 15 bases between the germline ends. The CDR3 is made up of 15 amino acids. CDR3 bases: TGTGCCAGCAGTTTAGGCGGGACTGGGATGTACGAGCAGTACTTC. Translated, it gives CASSLGGTGMYEQYF.

The CDR3 region is CASSSTGRLYEQYF. The CDR3 bases are TGTGCCAGCAGCTCGACAGGGAGGCTTTACGAGCAGTACTTC. This chain uses TRBV6-5 with TRBJ2-7, with a weak D call TRBD1 (7 bases). CDR1 is MNHEY and CDR2 is SVGAGI in the germline V gene. This CDR3 has 14 residues. V dropped 6 bases and J dropped 4 bases, with 16 bases sitting between them.

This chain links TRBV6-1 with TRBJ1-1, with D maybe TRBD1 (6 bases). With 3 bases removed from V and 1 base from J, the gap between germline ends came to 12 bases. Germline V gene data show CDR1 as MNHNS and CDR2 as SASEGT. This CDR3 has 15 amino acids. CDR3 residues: CASSDPNRANTEAFF. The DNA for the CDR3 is TGTGCCAGCAGTGATCCGAACAGGGCGAACACTGAAGCTTTCTTT.

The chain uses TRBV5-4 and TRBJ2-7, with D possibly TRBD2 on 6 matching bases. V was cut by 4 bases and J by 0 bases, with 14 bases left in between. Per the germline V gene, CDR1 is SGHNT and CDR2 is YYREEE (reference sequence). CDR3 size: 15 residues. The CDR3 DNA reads TGTGCCAGCAGCGGGGGGACTTCGAGCTCCTACGAGCAGTACTTC. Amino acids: CASSGGTSSSYEQYF.

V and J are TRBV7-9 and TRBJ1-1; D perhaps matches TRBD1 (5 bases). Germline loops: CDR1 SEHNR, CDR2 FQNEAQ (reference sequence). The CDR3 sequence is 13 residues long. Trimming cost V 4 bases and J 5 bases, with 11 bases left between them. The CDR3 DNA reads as TGTGCCAGCAGCTCCGAAAGGGGTACTGAAGCTTTCTTT. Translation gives CASSSERGTEAFF.

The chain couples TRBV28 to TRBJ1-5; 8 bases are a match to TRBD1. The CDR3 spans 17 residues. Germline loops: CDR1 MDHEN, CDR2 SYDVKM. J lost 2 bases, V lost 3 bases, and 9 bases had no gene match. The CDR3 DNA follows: TGTGCCAGCAGTTTGGCAGGGGGCACCGTAGGCAATCAGCCCCAGCATTTT. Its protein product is CASSLAGGTVGNQPQHF.

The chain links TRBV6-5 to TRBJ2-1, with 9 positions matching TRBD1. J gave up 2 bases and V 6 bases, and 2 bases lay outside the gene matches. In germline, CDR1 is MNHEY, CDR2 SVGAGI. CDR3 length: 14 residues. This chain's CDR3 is CASSRDRAYNEQFF. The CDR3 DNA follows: TGTGCCAGCAGCAGGGACAGGGCCTACAATGAGCAGTTCTTC.

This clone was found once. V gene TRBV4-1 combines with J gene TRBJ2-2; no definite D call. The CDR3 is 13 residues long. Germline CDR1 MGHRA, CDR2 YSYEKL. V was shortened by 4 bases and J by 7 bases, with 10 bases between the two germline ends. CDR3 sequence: CASSLPLGGELFF. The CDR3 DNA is TGCGCCAGCAGCCTCCCCCTGGGCGGGGAGCTGTTTTTT.

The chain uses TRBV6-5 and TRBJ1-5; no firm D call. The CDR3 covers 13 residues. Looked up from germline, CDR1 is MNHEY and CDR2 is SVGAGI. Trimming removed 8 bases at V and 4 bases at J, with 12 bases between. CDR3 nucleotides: TGTGCCAGCGGCAGCCGGGAAAATCAGCCCCAGCATTTT. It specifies CASGSRENQPQHF.

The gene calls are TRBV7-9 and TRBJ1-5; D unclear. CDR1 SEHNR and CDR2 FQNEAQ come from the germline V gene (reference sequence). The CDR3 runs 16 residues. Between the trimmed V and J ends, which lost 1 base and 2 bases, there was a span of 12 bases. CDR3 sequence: CASSLDKGGGNQPQHF. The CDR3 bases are TGTGCCAGCAGCTTAGATAAGGGCGGGGGCAATCAGCCCCAGCATTTT.

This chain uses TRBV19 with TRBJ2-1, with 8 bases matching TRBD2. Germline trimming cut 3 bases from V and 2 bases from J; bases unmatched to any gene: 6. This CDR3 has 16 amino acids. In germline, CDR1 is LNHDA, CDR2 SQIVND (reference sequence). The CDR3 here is CASSMDSGSAYNEQFF. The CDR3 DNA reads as TGTGCCAGTAGTATGGACAGCGGGAGCGCCTACAATGAGCAGTTCTTC. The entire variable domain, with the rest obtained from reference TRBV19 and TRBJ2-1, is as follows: DGGITQSPKYLFRKEGQNVTLSCEQNLNHDAMYWYRQDPGQGLRLIYYSQIVNDFQKGDIAEGYSVSREKKESFPLTVTSAQKNPTAFYLCASSMDSGSAYNEQFFGPGTRLTVL.

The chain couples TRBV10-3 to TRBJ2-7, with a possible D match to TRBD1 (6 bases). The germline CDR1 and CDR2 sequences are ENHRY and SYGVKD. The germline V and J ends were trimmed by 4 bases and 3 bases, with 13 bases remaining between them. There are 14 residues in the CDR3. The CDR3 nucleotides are TGTGCCATCAGTGTGACAGGAATAAACTACGAGCAGTACTTC. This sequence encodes CAISVTGINYEQYF.

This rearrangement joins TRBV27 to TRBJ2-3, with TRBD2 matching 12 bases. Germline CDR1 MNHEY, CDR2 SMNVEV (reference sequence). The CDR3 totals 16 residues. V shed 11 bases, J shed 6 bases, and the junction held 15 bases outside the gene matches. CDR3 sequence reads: CARRPLAGGGIDTQYF. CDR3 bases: TGTGCCCGTCGCCCTCTAGCGGGAGGGGGCATTGATACGCAGTATTTT.

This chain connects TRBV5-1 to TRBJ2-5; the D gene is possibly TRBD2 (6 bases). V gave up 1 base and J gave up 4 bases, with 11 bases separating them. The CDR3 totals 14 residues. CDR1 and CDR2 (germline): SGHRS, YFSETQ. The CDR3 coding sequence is TGCGCCAGCAGCTTGTGGGACGGGGGAGAGACCCAGTACTTC. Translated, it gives CASSLWDGGETQYF.

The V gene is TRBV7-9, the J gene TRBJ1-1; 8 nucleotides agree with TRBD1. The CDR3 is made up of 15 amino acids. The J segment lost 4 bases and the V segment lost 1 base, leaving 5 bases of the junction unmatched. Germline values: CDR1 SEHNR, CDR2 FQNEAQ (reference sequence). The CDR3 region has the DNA TGTGCCAGCAGCTTAGGAGACCAGGGGGCCACTGAAGCTTTCTTT. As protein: CASSLGDQGATEAFF.

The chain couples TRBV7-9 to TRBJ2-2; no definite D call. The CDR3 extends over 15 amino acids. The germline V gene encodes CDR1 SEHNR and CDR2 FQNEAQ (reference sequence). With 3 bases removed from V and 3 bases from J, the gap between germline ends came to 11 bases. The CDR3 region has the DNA TGTGCCAGCAGCTTTAGGGCACCATACACCGGGGAGCTGTTTTTT. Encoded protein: CASSFRAPYTGELFF. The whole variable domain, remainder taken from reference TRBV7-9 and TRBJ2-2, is DTGVSQNPRHKITKRGQNVTFRCDPISEHNRLYWYRQTLGQGPEFLTYFQNEAQLEKSRLLSDRFSAERPKGSFSTLEIQRTEQGDSAMYLCASSFRAPYTGELFFGEGSRLTVL.

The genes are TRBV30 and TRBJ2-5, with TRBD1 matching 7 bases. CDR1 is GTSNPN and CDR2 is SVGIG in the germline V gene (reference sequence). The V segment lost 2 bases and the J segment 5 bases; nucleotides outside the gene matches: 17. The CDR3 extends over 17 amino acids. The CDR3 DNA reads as TGTGCCTGGAGTCCGCGGACAGGTTGGGATATGGGCGAGACCCAGTACTTC. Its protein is CAWSPRTGWDMGETQYF. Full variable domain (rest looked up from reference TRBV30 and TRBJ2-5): SQTIHQWPATLVQPVGSPLSLECTVEGTSNPNLYWYRQAAGRGLQLLFYSVGIGQISSEVPQNLSASRPQDRQFILSSKKLLLSDSGFYLCAWSPRTGWDMGETQYFGPGTRLLVL.

CDR3 region: CASSLGRREQETQYF. The DNA for the CDR3 is TGTGCCAGCAGCTTAGGACGGCGGGAGCAAGAGACCCAGTACTTC. The rearrangement links TRBV7-9 to TRBJ2-5; 7 bases line up with TRBD2. V lost 1 base and J lost 2; bases outside the gene matches: 4. The CDR3 consists of 15 residues. Germline CDR1 and CDR2: SEHNR and FQNEAQ (reference sequence).